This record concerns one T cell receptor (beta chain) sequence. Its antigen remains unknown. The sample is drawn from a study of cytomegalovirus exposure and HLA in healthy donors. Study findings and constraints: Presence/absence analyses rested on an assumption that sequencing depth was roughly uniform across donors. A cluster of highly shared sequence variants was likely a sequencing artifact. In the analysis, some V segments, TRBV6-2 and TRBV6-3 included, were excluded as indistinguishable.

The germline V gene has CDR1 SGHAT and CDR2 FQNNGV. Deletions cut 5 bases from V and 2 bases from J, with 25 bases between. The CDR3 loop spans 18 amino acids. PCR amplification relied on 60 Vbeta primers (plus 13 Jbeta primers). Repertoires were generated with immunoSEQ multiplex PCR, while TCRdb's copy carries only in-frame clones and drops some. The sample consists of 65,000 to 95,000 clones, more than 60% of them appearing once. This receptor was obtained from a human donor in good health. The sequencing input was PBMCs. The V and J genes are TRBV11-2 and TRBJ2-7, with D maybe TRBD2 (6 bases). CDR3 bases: TGTGCCAGCAGCGTATACCGGGAGAAAAAAGGGGAGACCTACGAGCAGTACTTC. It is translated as CASSVYREKKGETYEQYF.